Listed below are T cell receptor beta chains from one sample, sequenced in a study of T cells of healthy individuals. TCRdb independently ran MiXCR on the 5' RACE reads; one entry per CDR3 protein. Of under 70,000 distinct CDR3 sequences in the sample, 14% to 15% are singletons; the top ten hold about 15%. These receptors all stem from a human donor in good health. Each CDR3 is given with its conserved first and last residue. D genes are given only for firm matches. Some rows mark clone size as missing; the rest say once, few, many or name a class of expanded clone.

D gene,clone size,J gene,V gene,CDR3 DNA,CDR3 protein
TRBD1,many,TRBJ1-2,TRBV7-2,TGTGCCAGCAGCTTAGCGGGACAGCCCTATGGCTACACCTTC,CASSLAGQPYGYTF
-,many,TRBJ2-3,TRBV18,TGTGCCAGCTCACCAGGGGTTACAGATACGCAGTATTTT,CASSPGVTDTQYF
-,many,TRBJ2-7,TRBV7-8,TGTGCCAGCAGCCCGGGCCAAAACTACGAGCAGTACTTC,CASSPGQNYEQYF
-,few,TRBJ1-3,TRBV6-1,TGTGCCAGCAGTGAGGGGACGGAAGGAAACACCATATATTTT,CASSEGTEGNTIYF
TRBD2,-,TRBJ2-3,TRBV4-3,TGCGCCAGCAGCTCCACTGCGTCCCGCGGGGGGGCAGATACGCAGTATTTT,CASSSTASRGGADTQYF
-,many,TRBJ2-3,TRBV29-1,TGCAGCGTTGAAGGCGGGGGCCTCAGCACAGATACGCAGTATTTT,CSVEGGGLSTDTQYF
-,-,TRBJ1-6,TRBV27,TGTGCCAGCAAGAAGTCGGCCAGCTCCTATAATTCACCCCTCCACTTT,CASKKSASSYNSPLHF
-,few,TRBJ2-2,TRBV4-3,TGCGCCAGCAGCCAAGAACTAACCCGAGGGGCCGGATCCAGAACCGGGGAGCTGTTTTTT,CASSQELTRGAGSRTGELFF
-,many,TRBJ2-1,TRBV11-2,TGTGCCAGCAGCTTACTTAGGGGGAAGAATGAGCAGTTCTTC,CASSLLRGKNEQFF
TRBD1,-,TRBJ2-4,TRBV2,TGTGCCAGCGGACCGACAGGGGAAAACATTCAGTACTTC,CASGPTGENIQYF
-,many,TRBJ1-1,TRBV5-1,TGCGCCAGCAGCTTGGGGCAGATGAACACTGAAGCTTTCTTT,CASSLGQMNTEAFF
-,many,TRBJ2-6,TRBV2,TGTGCCAGCAGTGACCCAGGGACCTCTGGGGCCAACGTCCTGACTTTC,CASSDPGTSGANVLTF
-,few,TRBJ1-4,TRBV11-2,TGTGCCAGCAGCTTACCGGGGGCTAGTGAAAAACTGTTTTTT,CASSLPGASEKLFF
TRBD1,many,TRBJ2-2,TRBV5-1,TGCGCCAGCAAACCGGGACAGACGAACACCGGGGAGCTGTTTTTT,CASKPGQTNTGELFF
-,many,TRBJ2-7,TRBV29-1,TGCAGCGTTGCCCTTCAGTCCTACGAGCAGTACTTC,CSVALQSYEQYF
-,-,TRBJ1-5,TRBV5-1,TGCGCCAGGACAGCGGGGGGCCCTGGCCCCAATCAGCCCCAGCATTTT,CARTAGGPGPNQPQHF
TRBD2,few,TRBJ2-1,TRBV7-3,TGTGCCAGCAGCTTACAGCGGGGGTCGCATGAGCAGTTCTTC,CASSLQRGSHEQFF
-,many,TRBJ1-2,TRBV12-3/TRBV12-4,TGTGCCAGCATTCCCGGGGCAGCTAACTATGGCTACACCTTC,CASIPGAANYGYTF
-,many,TRBJ2-4,TRBV5-1,TGCGCCAGCAGCTTGGTTCGGCAGGATCGGTCCATTCAGTACTTC,CASSLVRQDRSIQYF
TRBD1,few,TRBJ1-5,TRBV7-2,TGTGCCAGCAGCTTAGGACAGGGATTCGGCAATCAGCCCCAGCATTTT,CASSLGQGFGNQPQHF
-,many,TRBJ2-7,TRBV2,TGTGCCAGCAGTGAACTGTCCTACGAGCAGTACTTC,CASSELSYEQYF
-,-,TRBJ2-7,TRBV9,TGTGCCAGCAGCGTAGAAGGGACAACGTTCGACGAGCAGTACTTC,CASSVEGTTFDEQYF
TRBD2,few,TRBJ2-1,TRBV2,TGTGCCAGCAGTGGTCTCGCGGGGGGGCCTATTCCTGAGCAGTTCTTC,CASSGLAGGPIPEQFF
-,few,TRBJ1-3,TRBV6-5,TGTGCCAGCACGGGGGGGGGGCCCGGAAACACCATATATTTT,CASTGGGPGNTIYF
-,many,TRBJ2-1,TRBV6-5,TGTGCCAGCAGTCCCCCGGGACGGTCGTACAATGAGCAGTTCTTC,CASSPPGRSYNEQFF
-,-,TRBJ2-1,TRBV7-9,TGTGCCAGCAGCTTACGGGCGGGATCATACAATGAGCAGTTCTTC,CASSLRAGSYNEQFF
TRBD1,-,TRBJ1-4,TRBV3-1,TGTGCCAGCAGCCCTTTCCGGACAGGGTCTAATGAAAAACTGTTTTTT,CASSPFRTGSNEKLFF
-,few,TRBJ2-5,TRBV7-2,TGTGCCAGCAGCTTTACTGGAAGGGGAGAAGAGACCCAGTACTTC,CASSFTGRGEETQYF
TRBD2,-,TRBJ2-3,TRBV14,TGTGCCAGCAGCCAAGAATCCCTAGCGGGGGATACGCAGTATTTT,CASSQESLAGDTQYF